The entry below gives a single T cell receptor (beta chain) sequence along with its context. TCR beta CDR3 regions were amplified from RNA transcripts. An initial round of RT-PCR targeting the TCR CDR3 relied on the HTBI primer set. MiXCR, applied by TCRdb to the multiplex PCR reads, yields one record per CDR3 protein. Found here are about 290,000 distinct CDR3 sequences, roughly 13% of them singletons; the top ten hold less than 8%. Trimming cost V 5 bases and J 2 bases, with 22 bases left between them. The CDR3 consists of 17 residues. Germline V lookup: CDR1 SGHVS, CDR2 FQNEAQ. This specimen comes from a study of T cells in Graves' hyperthyroidism and ophthalmopathy.

The receptor's source is a woman in her 40s with Graves' hyperthyroidism. This rearrangement joins TRBV7-8 to TRBJ2-7; D is possibly TRBD2 (5 bases). The sample was blood. CDR3 DNA: TGTGCCAGCAGCCCTTGGGATACTGGGAGAACCCCCTACGAGCAGTACTTC. Its translation: CASSPWDTGRTPYEQYF.